This TCR beta chain was observed in a study of cytomegalovirus exposure and HLA in healthy donors. Broader study findings: The Asian-associated ancestry cluster reportedly had fewer N-insertions than the approximately 630-donor mean in a later analysis. A few V segments could not be told apart, such as TRBV6-2 and TRBV6-3, and were left out.

Germline V gives CDR1 SGHRS, CDR2 YFSETQ. The CDR3 extends over 15 amino acids. V was clipped by 0 bases and J by 4 bases, with 13 bases between them. PCR employed 60 Vbeta and 13 Jbeta primers. Clones were read by immunoSEQ multiplex PCR, and TCRdb kept only the in-frame ones, dropping some. Here the sample table reports roughly 64,000 clones. As for this clone: What it binds is unknown.

The clonotype comes from a woman between 18 and 29 years old in good health and CMV-seronegative. The specimen was PBMCs. The rearrangement joins TRBV5-1 to TRBJ1-2, with D maybe TRBD1 (5 bases). CDR3 in amino acids: CASSLGQGFGYGYTF. The DNA for the CDR3 is TGCGCCAGCAGCTTGGGGCAGGGATTTGGCTATGGCTACACCTTC.